A single sample gave rise to the 5 T cell receptor beta chains below, sequenced in a study of post-analysis software for immune sequencing data. General study findings and limits: The study found TRBV5-6, TRBV5-1 and TRBV20-1 among roughly 5 TRBV segments more frequent in patients than controls.

These TCRs' antigens remain unknown. Researchers reported that TCR beta cDNA libraries carried unique molecular identifiers. TCRdb re-derived calls from the PCR reads in MiXCR, one entry per CDR3 protein. The data contain around 200,000 distinct CDR3 sequences, approximately 29% of them singletons. The specimen was blood. The source is a girl between 2 and 17 years old with multiple sclerosis.

The chain links TRBV7-6 to TRBJ2-7; TRBD1 might be the D (6 bases). Germline CDR1 and CDR2: SGHVS and FNYEAQ. The V end lost 5 bases, the J end lost 0 bases, and 17 bases lay between the germline ends. The CDR3 has 16 amino acids. CDR3 loop: CASSRRTAESSYEQYF. CDR3 DNA: TGTGCCAGCAGCAGACGGACAGCTGAGAGCTCCTACGAGCAGTACTTC.

This clonotype was seen at least ten times. The V gene is TRBV18, the J gene TRBJ2-3; D is ambiguous. The CDR3 has 11 residues. The V gene lost 6 bases and the J gene lost 2 bases, with 3 bases spanning the gap. CDR1 and CDR2 (germline): KGHSH, LQKENI. The DNA for the CDR3 is TGTGCCAGCTCTGACACAGATACGCAGTATTTT. Its translation is CASSDTDTQYF.

This clonotype was seen more than once but under ten times. The rearrangement uses TRBV5-1 and TRBJ1-4; 7 bases are a match to TRBD1. The germline V gene encodes CDR1 SGHRS and CDR2 YFSETQ. With 4 bases clipped from V and 3 bases from J, the junction kept 6 bases outside the gene matches. The CDR3 has 15 residues. In DNA, the CDR3 is TGCGCCAGCAGCGCAACAGGGGCGGCTAATGAAAAACTGTTTTTT. Translating gives CASSATGAANEKLFF.

The V call is TRBV20-1, the J call TRBJ2-1; tentatively, D is TRBD1 (6 bases). CDR3 length: 13 residues. Germline CDR1 DFQATT, CDR2 SNEGSKA (reference sequence). V was clipped by 3 bases and J by 5 bases, with 11 bases between them. CDR3 bases: TGCAGTGCTAGTGCGGACAGCAACAATGAGCAGTTCTTC. It translates to CSASADSNNEQFF.

This rearrangement joins TRBV6-2 or TRBV6-3 to TRBJ1-2; D unresolved. The CDR3 runs to 13 residues. The germline gives CDR1 MNHEY, CDR2 SVGEGT. V dropped 2 bases and J dropped 4 bases, with 8 bases sitting between them. Here the CDR3 reads CASSYGLAYGYTF. The DNA of the CDR3 is TGTGCCAGCAGTTACGGATTGGCCTATGGCTACACCTTC.